This T cell receptor beta chain was captured by sequencing in a study of CD8+CD57+ T cells in acquired aplastic anemia. Across the whole study: Mean DNA quantity obtained from sorted CD4+ and CD8+ cells was about 3 ug.

TCR beta VDJ and CDR3 profiling used genomic DNA as template. MiXCR was run by TCRdb on the reads, yielding one entry per CDR3 protein. This table has 200,000 or so distinct CDR3 sequences, roughly 50% appearing once. Germline CDR1 MGHDK, CDR2 SYGVNS. The CDR3 runs to 15 residues. The ends lost 3 bases at V and 4 bases at J; junction bases unmatched: 5. Before being chosen for sequencing, patients had shown CD8+CD57+ cell expansion by flow cytometry. In all patients, the disease was severe acquired aplastic anemia. Specimen: sorted CD4+, CD8+, or CD8+CD57+ T cells (not recorded which) from PBMCs. The sequence derives from a human donor with aplastic anemia. The J gene is TRBJ1-4, the V gene TRBV25-1; 7 bases match TRBD1. The CDR3 nucleotides read TGTGCCAGCAGTGACGCCCAGGGGGATAATGAAAAACTGTTTTTT. It specifies CASSDAQGDNEKLFF.